What follows are 27 T cell receptor beta chains derived from one specimen sequenced in a study of human T cells and chemical hapten exposure. Each CDR3 protein gets one entry after TCRdb re-called the RACE reads with MiXCR. The table records 39,000 or so distinct CDR3 sequences, 3.5% to 4% of them present only once. Time point noted: patch test 1, 2 weeks after DPC sensitization. Regarding treatment: therapeutic diphenylcyclopropenone sensitization with weekly scalp DPC. Unseparated into fractions, whole blood served as the source from which total RNA was extracted. The source material was whole blood, sampled in connection with sensitization to the hapten diphenylcyclopropenone (DPC). The receptors originated from a man in his forties or fifties with alopecia areata. Some clones in this sample may be carry-over from other donors' samples.

This clonotype was seen many times. The rearrangement uses TRBV10-2 and TRBJ2-1; maybe TRBD1 (6 bases). The germline CDR1 and CDR2 sequences are WSHSY and SAAADI. V lost 6 bases and J lost 2, with 11 bases in between. The CDR3 runs 14 residues. CDR3 sequence (DNA): TGCGCCAGCAGAGACAGGACCACCTACAATGAGCAGTTCTTC. Encoded protein: CASRDRTTYNEQFF.

The V and J genes are TRBV6-2 or TRBV6-3 and TRBJ2-1, with TRBD2 matching over 9 bases. The ends lost 2 bases at V and 0 bases at J; junction bases unmatched: 5. The CDR3 is 17 amino acids. Germline CDR1 reads MNHEY; CDR2 reads SVGEGT. CDR3 protein: CASSYRAGGGSYNEQFF. The CDR3 bases are TGTGCCAGCAGTTACCGCGCGGGGGGGGGCTCCTACAATGAGCAGTTCTTC.

Many counts were recorded for this clonotype. The chain employs TRBV9 and TRBJ2-6; 8 bases are a match to TRBD1. This CDR3 comprises 17 residues. V trimming: 5 bases; J trimming: 0 bases; junction bases outside the gene matches: 7. Germline values: CDR1 SGDLS, CDR2 YYNGEE. In DNA form, the CDR3 reads TGTGCCAGCAGTCCCTCAGGGGGCGGCTCTGGGGCCAACGTCCTGACTTTC. Protein: CASSPSGGGSGANVLTF.

This clonotype was picked up many times. The gene calls are TRBV12-3 or TRBV12-4 and TRBJ2-2; D not resolved. Trimming took off 10 bases at V and 1 base at J, with 13 bases between the two ends. This CDR3 spans 14 amino acids. The CDR3 loop is CATKTGQNTGELFF. The CDR3 coding sequence is TGTGCCACCAAGACTGGCCAGAACACCGGGGAGCTGTTTTTT.

This clonotype was detected ten times or more. J is TRBJ2-2 and V is TRBV29-1; D gene unclear. This CDR3 is built from 13 residues. Germline CDR1 SQVTM, CDR2 ANQGSEA. Between the trimmed V and J ends, which lost 3 bases and 8 bases, there was a span of 13 bases. The CDR3 is CSVDGGVGGELFF. The CDR3 DNA reads TGCAGCGTTGACGGCGGAGTGGGAGGGGAGCTGTTTTTT.

This clonotype was seen repeatedly, ten times or more. The chain couples TRBV28 to TRBJ1-4, with TRBD1 matching 7 bases. This CDR3 has 15 residues. V gave up 2 bases and J gave up 5 bases; unmatched junction bases: 5. Germline lookup yields CDR1 MDHEN and CDR2 SYDVKM. DNA for the CDR3: TGTGCCAGCAGTTTACAGGGACAGAGAAATGAAAAACTGTTTTTT. It encodes CASSLQGQRNEKLFF.

There are a few counts of this clonotype. Relative to the germline gene, one junction end is altered; a read error may explain this. The rearrangement joins TRBV27 to TRBJ1-2; 7 nucleotides line up with TRBD1. CDR3 length: 14 residues. Germline loops: CDR1 MNHEY, CDR2 SMNVEV (reference sequence). The DNA of the CDR3 is TGTGTCAGCAGACGGACAGGCAGTAACTATGGCTACACCTTC. This codes for CVSRRTGSNYGYTF.

The chain has TRBV3-2 and TRBJ2-3; TRBD2 was called by the table and not checked on the DNA. TRBV3-2 is listed as a pseudogene. This CDR3 has 17 residues. The CDR3: CASSQDWTSGSTDTQYF. The DNA of the CDR3 is TGTGCCAGCAGCCAAGATTGGACTAGCGGTTCCACAGATACGCAGTATTTT.

This clonotype was seen at least ten times. The rearrangement joins TRBV30 to TRBJ1-1; D unresolved. The V gene lost 2 bases and the J gene lost 2 bases, with 6 bases spanning the gap. The CDR3 spans 12 residues. From germline, CDR1 is GTSNPN and CDR2 SVGIG (reference sequence). The CDR3 protein is CAWSLFNTEAFF. CDR3 DNA: TGTGCCTGGAGTCTGTTCAACACTGAAGCTTTCTTT.

There are many counts of this clonotype. CDR3 sequence: CASSLVGTSGARDQETQYF. DNA of the CDR3: TGTGCCAGCAGCTTAGTGGGGACTAGCGGGGCTAGGGACCAAGAGACCCAGTACTTC. The chain recombines TRBV11-2 with TRBJ2-5, with TRBD2 matching over 13 bases. This CDR3 is built from 19 residues. Losses at the gene ends were 1 base for V and 0 bases for J; bases not matched to a gene: 8. CDR1 SGHAT and CDR2 FQNNGV come from the germline V gene.

This clonotype was counted between two and nine times. Here the CDR3 reads CASSPPSGRHNEQFF. CDR3 DNA: TGTGCCAGCAGCCCCCCTAGCGGGAGGCACAATGAGCAGTTCTTC. This chain links TRBV6-2 or TRBV6-3 with TRBJ2-1; 11 bases agree with TRBD2. Germline V lookup: CDR1 MNHEY, CDR2 SVGEGT. This CDR3 has 15 residues. Losses at the gene ends were 6 bases for V and 5 bases for J; bases not matched to a gene: 6.

This clonotype occurred many times. V is TRBV20-1 and J is TRBJ1-5; unclear D gene. Germline V gene lookup returns CDR1 DFQATT and CDR2 SNEGSKA (reference sequence). The CDR3 sequence is 13 residues long. V lost 0 bases, J lost 9 bases, and 12 bases lay in between. CDR3 residues: CSARDLVDGPQHF. The CDR3 nucleotides are TGCAGTGCTAGAGATCTCGTGGATGGGCCCCAGCATTTT.

This clonotype was observed many times. This chain connects TRBV6-6 to TRBJ2-2; D is unclear. The CDR3 extends over 12 amino acids. V dropped 8 bases and J dropped 6 bases, with 10 bases sitting between them. Germline V gene data show CDR1 as MNHNY and CDR2 as SVGAGI (reference sequence). The DNA for the CDR3 is TGTGCCAGCTGCTCAAGGGCCGGGGAGCTGTTTTTT. Its protein product is CASCSRAGELFF.

This clonotype was seen repeatedly, ten times or more. The CDR3: CSVDGYGYTF. The CDR3 DNA reads TGCAGCGTAGATGGATATGGCTACACCTTC. The rearrangement links TRBV29-1 to TRBJ1-2; D is ambiguous. Germline values: CDR1 SQVTM, CDR2 ANQGSEA. The CDR3 runs 10 residues. Trimming shortened V by 6 bases and J by 5 bases, and 7 bases separated the two germline ends.

This clonotype occurred many times. The CDR3 loop is CASSFSSDYNEQFF. In DNA form, the CDR3 reads TGTGCCAGCAGCTTCTCTAGCGACTACAATGAGCAGTTCTTC. This chain uses TRBV7-2 with TRBJ2-1; D is possibly TRBD2 (6 bases). The CDR3 is 14 residues long. The V gene lost 3 bases and the J gene lost 3 bases, with 9 bases spanning the gap. CDR1 and CDR2 from the germline V gene are SGHTA and FQGNSA.

This clonotype occurred many times. V is TRBV7-9 and J is TRBJ2-1; D uncertain. Trimming removed 4 bases at V and 4 bases at J, with 8 bases between. CDR3 length: 13 residues. Germline assignment: CDR1 SEHNR and CDR2 FQNEAQ (reference sequence). The CDR3 DNA reads as TGTGCCAGCAGCTCTACAGAATACAATGAGCAGTTCTTC. Translated, it gives CASSSTEYNEQFF.

At least ten counts were recorded for this clonotype. The V and J genes are TRBV20-1 and TRBJ1-5, with D tentatively TRBD1 (6 bases). Germline V gene data show CDR1 as DFQATT and CDR2 as SNEGSKA (reference sequence). V dropped 6 bases and J dropped 5 bases, with 20 bases sitting between them. This CDR3 is built from 15 residues. The CDR3 sequence is CSAPQRGGHDQPQHF. In DNA, the CDR3 is TGCAGTGCCCCCCAGAGAGGGGGTCATGATCAGCCCCAGCATTTT.

At least ten counts were recorded for this clonotype. The rearrangement uses TRBV29-1 and TRBJ2-3, with TRBD2 matching over 8 bases. V gave up 4 bases and J gave up 2 bases; unmatched junction bases: 5. The CDR3 extends over 14 amino acids. Per the germline V gene, CDR1 is SQVTM and CDR2 is ANQGSEA. The CDR3 DNA follows: TGCAGCGTTGGCAGCGGGAGTGTCACAGATACGCAGTATTTT. It yields the protein CSVGSGSVTDTQYF.

The chain is built from TRBV29-1 and TRBJ1-2, with D maybe TRBD1 (5 bases). Germline values: CDR1 SQVTM, CDR2 ANQGSEA. This CDR3 is 13 amino acids long. V lost 2 bases and J 5 bases, leaving 12 bases between the germline ends. CDR3 loop: CSVELTAHYGYTF. The CDR3, as DNA: TGCAGCGTTGAATTGACAGCGCATTATGGCTACACCTTC.

This clonotype has more than one count but fewer than ten. The J gene is TRBJ2-1, the V gene TRBV28, with TRBD2 matching over 8 bases. CDR1 MDHEN and CDR2 SYDVKM come from the germline V gene. Trimming cost V 5 bases and J 10 bases; bases outside gene matches: 10. The CDR3 covers 14 residues. The CDR3 DNA is TGTGCCAGCAGTGTCCCGGGACTAGGAGCAGAGCAGTTCTTC. Encoded protein: CASSVPGLGAEQFF.

This clonotype was seen a few times. The chain couples TRBV7-2 to TRBJ2-1; D may be TRBD1 or TRBD2 (5 bases each). Per the germline V gene, CDR1 is SGHTA and CDR2 is FQGNSA. This CDR3 is 14 amino acids long. V was cut by 3 bases and J by 1 base, with 7 bases left in between. The chain's CDR3 is CASSLGESYNEQFF. CDR3 nucleotide sequence: TGTGCCAGCAGCTTGGGGGAATCCTACAATGAGCAGTTCTTC.

This clonotype appeared many times. The chain is built from TRBV19 and TRBJ2-1; 7 nucleotides agree with TRBD2. CDR3 size: 15 residues. In germline, CDR1 is LNHDA, CDR2 SQIVND (reference sequence). J was trimmed by 10 bases and V by 4 bases; bases with no gene match: 13. The CDR3, as DNA: TGTGCCAGTAGTACCTCCGGGACTACAAGGCAGGAGCAGTTCTTC. Translation gives CASSTSGTTRQEQFF.

This clonotype was observed at least ten times. The chain uses TRBV5-1 and TRBJ2-3, with 8 positions matching TRBD1. V lost 4 bases, J lost 4 bases, and 5 bases stayed unmatched. Germline CDR1 SGHRS, CDR2 YFSETQ. The CDR3 is 14 residues long. CDR3 DNA: TGCGCCAGCAGCGATCGGACAGGGCCAGATACGCAGTATTTT. Its translation: CASSDRTGPDTQYF. The whole variable domain, filled in from reference TRBV5-1 and TRBJ2-3, reads KAGVTQTPRYLIKTRGQQVTLSCSPISGHRSVSWYQQTPGQGLQFLFEYFSETQRNKGNFPGRFSGRQFSNSRSEMNVSTLELGDSALYLCASSDRTGPDTQYFGPGTRLTVL.

Ten or more counts support this clonotype. The V call is TRBV9, the J call TRBJ2-5; the match to TRBD2 covers 8 bases. J was trimmed by 3 bases and V by 0 bases; bases with no gene match: 7. Germline V CDR1 and CDR2: SGDLS, YYNGEE. This CDR3 spans 16 amino acids. Here the CDR3 reads CASSVGYSGNKETQYF. The CDR3 region has the DNA TGTGCCAGCAGCGTAGGATATAGCGGGAATAAAGAGACCCAGTACTTC. Complete variable domain (other parts from reference TRBV9 and TRBJ2-5): DSGVTQTPKHLITATGQRVTLRCSPRSGDLSVYWYQQSLDQGLQFLIQYYNGEERAKGNILERFSAQQFPDLHSELNLSSLELGDSALYFCASSVGYSGNKETQYFGPGTRLLVL.

For this clonotype: The CDR3 does not end in the conserved phenylalanine or tryptophan, so this is likely a read error. The chain combines TRBV15 with TRBJ2-6; D is uncertain. The CDR3 runs to 13 residues. Germline CDR1 reads LNHNV; CDR2 reads YYDKDF (reference sequence). Trimming took 0 bases from V and 13 from J, leaving 10 bases between them. CDR3 region: CATSREGSKVLTL. The CDR3 nucleotides read TGTGCCACCAGCAGAGAGGGCAGCAAGGTCCTGACTCTC.

This clonotype showed up many times. The rearrangement links TRBV20-1 to TRBJ2-7; possibly TRBD1 for D (5 bases). Germline V gene sequence: CDR1 DFQATT, CDR2 SNEGSKA (reference sequence). V lost 4 bases and J 6 bases, leaving 19 bases between the germline ends. The CDR3 extends over 14 amino acids. CDR3 sequence: CSATAGRGGPEQYF. The CDR3 nucleotides are TGCAGTGCTACCGCAGGGCGCGGTGGTCCCGAGCAGTACTTC.

This clonotype was recorded at least ten times. The V and J genes are TRBV20-1 and TRBJ2-5; 7 nucleotides agree with TRBD2. Germline V gives CDR1 DFQATT, CDR2 SNEGSKA (reference sequence). There are 15 residues in the CDR3. The junction had 9 bases not matched to a gene; V was cut back by 0 bases and J by 5 bases. CDR3 protein: CSARDSLLGGETQYF. The CDR3 DNA sequence: TGCAGTGCTAGAGATTCCCTGCTGGGGGGGGAGACCCAGTACTTC.